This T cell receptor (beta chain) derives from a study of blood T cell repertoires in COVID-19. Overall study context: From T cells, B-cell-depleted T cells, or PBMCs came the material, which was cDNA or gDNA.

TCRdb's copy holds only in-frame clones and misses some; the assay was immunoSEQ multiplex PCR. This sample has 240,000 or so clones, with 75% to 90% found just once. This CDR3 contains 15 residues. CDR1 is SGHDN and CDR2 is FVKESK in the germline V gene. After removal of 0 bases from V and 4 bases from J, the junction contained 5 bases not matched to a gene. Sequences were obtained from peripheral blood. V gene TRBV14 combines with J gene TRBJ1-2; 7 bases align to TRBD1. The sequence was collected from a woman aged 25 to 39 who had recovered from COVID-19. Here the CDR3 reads CASSQDRQGSYGYTF. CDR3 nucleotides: TGTGCCAGCAGCCAAGACCGACAGGGAAGCTATGGCTACACCTTC.